This section outlines one T cell receptor beta chain sequence together with its context. No antigen is known for it. This record comes from a study of a mutant IDH1 vaccine in newly diagnosed glioma. Across the study: The vaccination schedule gave patients eight doses in weeks 1, 3, 5, 7, 11, 15, 19 and 23. The study started vaccination 4-6 weeks after radiotherapy alone, or with temozolomide cycles. Treated patients showed a male proportion of approximately 62%, a female proportion of around 40%, and a mean age of around 40 years. The study, taken as a whole, reports: Across multiple MHC alleles, about 95% of patients had vaccine-induced responses.

Using immunoSEQ multiplex PCR, the repertoire was profiled, and TCRdb retains in-frame clones only, with some absent. The sample includes around 52,000 clones, roughly 73% of them seen just once. Indicated time point: week 5, during vaccination. Doses comprised 300 ug of mutant IDH1 20-mer peptide each, plus topical imiquimod. The germline V and J ends were trimmed by 3 bases and 1 base, with 2 bases remaining between them. The CDR3 length is 12 residues. Germline V gene data show CDR1 as SGHTA and CDR2 as FQGNSA. The starting material was PBMCs, obtained from a glioma patient whose treatment included an IDH1 peptide vaccine. This sequence was found in a woman aged 40-49 years with glioma. J is TRBJ2-3 and V is TRBV7-2, with D unresolved. The chain's CDR3 is CASSFGTDTQYF. CDR3 nucleotides: TGTGCCAGCAGCTTCGGCACAGATACGCAGTATTTT.